This TCR beta chain was sequenced for a study of T cell responses to AZD1222 COVID-19 vaccine. General observations from the study: Spike was spanned by vaccine-associated CD4 TCRs, with dominance at 160-218 and 743-854. Repertoire sampling happened only post peak T cell response. Only a handful of people who got AZD1222 tested seropositive at baseline.

The J segment lost 4 bases and the V segment lost 5 bases, leaving 4 bases of the junction unmatched. This CDR3 spans 14 amino acids. Germline lookup yields CDR1 ENHRY and CDR2 SYGVKD. As regards this clone: Its antigen is as yet unknown.

Profiled with immunoSEQ multiplex PCR; TCRdb holds only in-frame clones, not every one. The sample records about 100,000 clones, roughly 89% being singletons. This specimen was peripheral blood, taken on day 0 of AZD1222 vaccination. The receptor was isolated from an adult in good health. The chain recombines TRBV10-3 with TRBJ1-3, with 8 positions matching TRBD1. The CDR3 spells CAISRTGSGNTIYF. The CDR3 DNA sequence: TGTGCCATCAGTAGGACAGGGTCAGGAAACACCATATATTTT.